This T cell receptor beta chain was profiled in a study of shared clonotypes between healthy human individuals. Study as a whole: Each donor had three CD4 naive, three CD4 memory, two CD8 naive and one CD8 memory plate.

Sequenced by immunoSEQ multiplex PCR; TCRdb stores in-frame clones only, minus some. The sample consists of approximately 2.1 million clones, approximately 93% of them appearing once. The donor population consisted of healthy HIV-negative adults with no recent acute infections or vaccinations. Whole-study results and caveats: Naive subsets generally exceeded memory subsets in estimated richness.

CDR3 length: 17 residues. Trimming pared 1 base from V and 0 bases from J, leaving 14 bases between. Germline CDR1 and CDR2: SGHNT and YENEEA. As for this clone: Its target is not known.

The rearrangement uses TRBV11-3 and TRBJ2-3; D gene ambiguous. The origin of this receptor is a man aged 18-30 years in good health. Some clones in this sample may be carry-over from other donors' samples. The sample consisted of naive CD4+ T cells from PBMCs. The subset is: CD45RA+ positively selected. CDR3 sequence: CASSLGSRFASTDTQYF. The CDR3 region has the DNA TGTGCCAGCAGCTTAGGGTCGAGGTTCGCGAGCACAGATACGCAGTATTTT.